Listed below are T cell receptor beta chains from one sample, sequenced in a study of T cells in Graves' hyperthyroidism and ophthalmopathy. Via MiXCR, TCRdb re-called the multiplex PCR reads, giving one row per CDR3 protein. The top ten clones hold about half of a sample with around 500,000 distinct CDR3 sequences, 22% of them seen once. Sequenced input: blood. The receptor set was obtained from a woman aged 70-85 years with Graves' ophthalmopathy. Both conserved end residues are trimmed from each CDR3.

v_call cdr3_aa
TRBV6-1 ASSYAGARDTQY
TRBV7-8 ASSSLTDNEKLF
TRBV7-2 ASSLGVREKLF
TRBV5-1 ASSLIGIQTEAF
TRBV28 ASSFSRRAATDTQY
TRBV6-2/TRBV6-3 ASRLVGGPRNEQF
TRBV10-2 ASSQGALINEQF
TRBV11-2 ASSLAGDSYNEQF
TRBV7-2 ASRVKEGNTEAF
TRBV19 ASSIGGGPYEQY
TRBV10-1 ASRKPQGGLHNQPQH
TRBV12-3/TRBV12-4 ASRGSTAGAF
TRBV6-1 ASSRDRGNGEQY
TRBV29-1 SAKGGGFSGNTIY
TRBV30 AWSGDRGVGYT
TRBV3-1 ASSQGLAGGQETQY
TRBV7-8 ASSLKRYSNQPQH
TRBV7-3 ASSLTPGVGNEQF
TRBV28 ASSSGYLPKNIQY
TRBV28 ASSLTENTRELF
TRBV5-1 ASSLEDQETQY
TRBV3-1 ASSQGGETQY
TRBV19 ASSIAGNGYT
TRBV24-1 ATSDSTSGTHEQY
TRBV11-1 ASSLSSLAGDTGELF
TRBV2 ASSGPLYGYT
TRBV24-1 ATSDRAWDTQY
TRBV7-9 ASSSLAGGNTQY
TRBV2 ASRAGPSQETQY
TRBV19 ASNAGGHEQY
TRBV27 ASRAKTGGSYEQY
TRBV6-8 ASSYTNRGTEAF
TRBV29-1 SVNRDQETQY
TRBV7-8 ASSPGVSPNTGELF
TRBV6-1 ASASGSSYEQY
TRBV4-1 ASSQGGLVNIQY
TRBV6-5 ASSYSSVYQETQY
TRBV20-1 SARSRDRITEAF
TRBV30 AWSSQFNQPQH
TRBV12-3/TRBV12-4 ASRIGSLNEKLF
TRBV7-2 ASSLALGGLDTIY
TRBV28 ASSGDRDHLPYNSPLH
TRBV10-3 AISDSGAAYNEQF
TRBV20-1 SARDPSGGSYEQY
TRBV28 ASSFIASGTYNEQF
TRBV7-2 ASSLVGWDGYT
TRBV4-3 ASSQEWVNQPQH
TRBV10-3 AVSGTTYEQH
TRBV7-2 ASSPGPPFEQY
TRBV10-3 ASSSGSAVVEQF
TRBV28 ASSLGASLRGYT
TRBV28 ASSAGGYNEQF
TRBV3-1 ASSQSGTQY